The entry that follows covers one T cell receptor (beta chain) sequence. The target antigen is unknown. These data are taken from a study of Graves' ophthalmopathy and Graves' hyperthyroidism. Amplification of TCR beta CDR3 regions used RNA transcripts. Scientists carried out first-round RT-PCR using HTBI primers and then a second-round multiplex PCR. TCRdb called the multiplex PCR reads again in MiXCR, with one record for every CDR3 protein. Among 350,000 or so distinct CDR3 sequences listed, 15% to 20% were seen once. Trimming removed 6 bases from V and 8 bases from J, with 17 bases in between. Germline V CDR1 and CDR2: MNHEY, SVGEGT. CDR3 length: 15 residues. Study outcomes and limitations: Ophthalmopathy progression cases were predicted by the model with roughly 68% sensitivity and 72.22% specificity.

J is TRBJ1-6 and V is TRBV6-2 or TRBV6-3, with D possibly TRBD1 on 6 matching bases. The TCR sequence derives from an adult man with Graves' ophthalmopathy. Sequencing was performed on peripheral blood. This chain's CDR3 is CASRGHPTSDSPLHF. CDR3 coding DNA: TGTGCCAGCAGGGGACATCCTACATCGGATTCACCCCTCCACTTT.